A selection of T cell receptor beta chains follows, all from one sample in a study of T cells after yellow fever vaccination. Each CDR3 protein is one row after TCRdb ran MiXCR on the 5' RACE reads. The sample consists of around 500,000 distinct CDR3 sequences, 21% of them appearing once. Specimen: PBMCs, collected 20 to 25 days after the first yellow fever vaccination. These receptors were collected from a man younger than 35 who received the YFV17D yellow fever vaccine. Each CDR3 is given with its conserved first and last residue. The D gene is left open where the match is weak. Only part of the rows carry a size: once, few, many, or a class if the clone is expanded.

clone size: -
D gene: -
V gene: TRBV20-1
J gene: TRBJ1-6
CDR3 protein: CSARDRGPPLHF
CDR3 DNA: TGCAGTGCTAGAGACAGGGGCCCACCCCTCCACTTT

clone size: few
D gene: TRBD1
V gene: TRBV6-5
J gene: TRBJ1-1
CDR3 protein: CASSLGQGQAAFF
CDR3 DNA: TGTGCCAGCAGTTTAGGGCAGGGACAGGCAGCTTTCTTT

clone size: few
D gene: -
V gene: TRBV12-3/TRBV12-4
J gene: TRBJ2-5
CDR3 protein: CASSARGSGRKTQYF
CDR3 DNA: TGTGCCAGCAGTGCCCGGGGATCTGGTAGGAAGACCCAGTACTTC

clone size: -
D gene: -
V gene: TRBV27
J gene: TRBJ1-2
CDR3 protein: CASSLLNGGYGYTF
CDR3 DNA: TGTGCCAGCAGTTTACTTAACGGCGGCTATGGCTACACCTTC

clone size: -
D gene: TRBD2
V gene: TRBV9
J gene: TRBJ2-5
CDR3 protein: CASSFRPSGAQETQYF
CDR3 DNA: TGTGCCAGCAGCTTCCGACCTAGCGGGGCACAAGAGACCCAGTACTTC

clone size: many
D gene: TRBD1
V gene: TRBV12-3/TRBV12-4
J gene: TRBJ1-2
CDR3 protein: CASSQDRGKGGYTF
CDR3 DNA: TGTGCCAGCAGCCAAGACAGGGGGAAAGGGGGCTACACCTTC

clone size: many
D gene: -
V gene: TRBV5-1
J gene: TRBJ1-1
CDR3 protein: CASSPDSFLTEAFF
CDR3 DNA: TGCGCCAGCAGCCCGGACAGTTTTCTCACTGAAGCTTTCTTT

clone size: -
D gene: -
V gene: TRBV4-2
J gene: TRBJ1-2
CDR3 protein: CASSQGRYGYTF
CDR3 DNA: TGTGCCAGCAGCCAAGGTCGGTACGGCTACACCTTC

clone size: -
D gene: -
V gene: TRBV2
J gene: TRBJ1-5
CDR3 protein: CASSEEAGRNYQPQHF
CDR3 DNA: TGTGCCAGCAGTGAAGAGGCAGGGAGGAATTATCAGCCCCAGCATTTT

clone size: -
D gene: TRBD2
V gene: TRBV5-5
J gene: TRBJ2-5
CDR3 protein: CASSLVWLAGDQETQYF
CDR3 DNA: TGTGCCAGCAGCTTGGTTTGGCTAGCGGGGGATCAAGAGACCCAGTACTTC

clone size: -
D gene: -
V gene: TRBV5-1
J gene: TRBJ2-6
CDR3 protein: CASSSWTPGANVLTF
CDR3 DNA: TGCGCCAGCAGCTCCTGGACCCCTGGGGCCAACGTCCTGACTTTC

clone size: few
D gene: -
V gene: TRBV19
J gene: TRBJ2-1
CDR3 protein: CASSGPGSYNEQFF
CDR3 DNA: TGTGCCAGTAGTGGTCCCGGCTCCTACAATGAGCAGTTCTTC

clone size: -
D gene: TRBD2
V gene: TRBV20-1
J gene: TRBJ2-2
CDR3 protein: CSARIAGGPHTGELFF
CDR3 DNA: TGCAGTGCTAGGATAGCGGGGGGGCCTCACACCGGGGAGCTGTTTTTT

clone size: few
D gene: TRBD1
V gene: TRBV14
J gene: TRBJ1-2
CDR3 protein: CASSQGRTGRRYTF
CDR3 DNA: TGTGCCAGCAGCCAAGGTCGGACAGGGCGCCGTTACACCTTC

clone size: -
D gene: -
V gene: TRBV6-2/TRBV6-3
J gene: TRBJ2-7
CDR3 protein: CASSYSDREQYF
CDR3 DNA: TGTGCCAGCAGTTACTCAGACAGGGAGCAGTACTTC

clone size: -
D gene: TRBD1
V gene: TRBV5-6
J gene: TRBJ2-7
CDR3 protein: CASRRTGRSYEQYF
CDR3 DNA: TGTGCCAGCAGACGGACAGGGAGGTCCTACGAGCAGTACTTC

clone size: few
D gene: TRBD2
V gene: TRBV6-1
J gene: TRBJ2-6
CDR3 protein: CASSERSGGPTGANVLTF
CDR3 DNA: TGTGCCAGCAGTGAACGGAGCGGGGGGCCAACTGGGGCCAACGTCCTGACTTTC

clone size: few
D gene: -
V gene: TRBV7-9
J gene: TRBJ2-2
CDR3 protein: CASSPVGGRTGELFF
CDR3 DNA: TGTGCCAGCAGCCCCGTCGGGGGCCGCACCGGGGAGCTGTTTTTT

clone size: few
D gene: -
V gene: TRBV9
J gene: TRBJ1-2
CDR3 protein: CASSPTDKRVLSYGYTF
CDR3 DNA: TGTGCCAGCAGCCCGACGGACAAGAGGGTCCTCTCCTATGGCTACACCTTC

clone size: once
D gene: TRBD2
V gene: TRBV4-2
J gene: TRBJ2-3
CDR3 protein: CASSEAGTTNPDTQYF
CDR3 DNA: TGTGCCAGCAGCGAGGCCGGGACTACGAACCCAGATACGCAGTATTTT

clone size: -
D gene: -
V gene: TRBV7-9
J gene: TRBJ2-2
CDR3 protein: CASSQVPGTGNTGELFF
CDR3 DNA: TGTGCCAGCAGCCAAGTACCCGGGACGGGGAACACCGGGGAGCTGTTTTTT

clone size: few
D gene: -
V gene: TRBV7-9
J gene: TRBJ1-2
CDR3 protein: CASSLMTLYGYTF
CDR3 DNA: TGTGCCAGCAGCTTAATGACACTCTATGGCTACACCTTC

clone size: few
D gene: -
V gene: TRBV12-3/TRBV12-4
J gene: TRBJ2-7
CDR3 protein: CASSPTRLVYEQYF
CDR3 DNA: TGTGCCAGCAGTCCTACCAGGCTCGTGTACGAGCAGTACTTC

clone size: few
D gene: TRBD1
V gene: TRBV6-1
J gene: TRBJ1-1
CDR3 protein: CASRGGTGTKAFF
CDR3 DNA: TGTGCCAGCAGAGGAGGGACAGGGACTAAAGCTTTCTTT

clone size: -
D gene: TRBD2
V gene: TRBV4-3
J gene: TRBJ2-5
CDR3 protein: CASSRTRGEETQYF
CDR3 DNA: TGCGCCAGCAGCCGAACGCGGGGGGAAGAGACCCAGTACTTC

clone size: few
D gene: -
V gene: TRBV4-1
J gene: TRBJ1-3
CDR3 protein: CASSQDTAASAGNTIYF
CDR3 DNA: TGCGCCAGCAGCCAAGATACGGCCGCTTCGGCTGGAAACACCATATATTTT

clone size: few
D gene: -
V gene: TRBV5-5
J gene: TRBJ2-7
CDR3 protein: CASRNTDSYEQYF
CDR3 DNA: TGTGCCAGCAGGAACACTGATTCCTACGAGCAGTACTTC

clone size: few
D gene: -
V gene: TRBV7-9
J gene: TRBJ1-5
CDR3 protein: CASSLGPPEPQHF
CDR3 DNA: TGTGCCAGCAGCTTAGGACCCCCGGAGCCCCAGCATTTT

clone size: -
D gene: TRBD2
V gene: TRBV2
J gene: TRBJ2-5
CDR3 protein: CASGSGVETQYF
CDR3 DNA: TGTGCCAGCGGTAGCGGGGTCGAGACCCAGTACTTC

clone size: -
D gene: -
V gene: TRBV6-2/TRBV6-3
J gene: TRBJ2-5
CDR3 protein: CASSYPTWTETQYF
CDR3 DNA: TGTGCCAGCAGTTACCCGACGTGGACAGAGACCCAGTACTTC

clone size: -
D gene: -
V gene: TRBV12-5
J gene: TRBJ1-5
CDR3 protein: CASGFKGAVQPQHF
CDR3 DNA: TGTGCTAGTGGTTTTAAAGGGGCGGTTCAGCCCCAGCATTTT

clone size: -
D gene: -
V gene: TRBV14
J gene: TRBJ1-2
CDR3 protein: CASSQGREDAGYTF
CDR3 DNA: TGTGCCAGCAGCCAAGGTAGAGAAGACGCTGGCTACACCTTC

clone size: many
D gene: -
V gene: TRBV7-9
J gene: TRBJ1-3
CDR3 protein: CASSLQRFGGDTIYF
CDR3 DNA: TGTGCCAGCAGCTTACAGCGGTTCGGAGGGGACACCATATATTTT

clone size: -
D gene: -
V gene: TRBV14
J gene: TRBJ2-7
CDR3 protein: CASRYTGQHEQYF
CDR3 DNA: TGTGCCAGCAGATATACCGGGCAACACGAGCAGTACTTC

clone size: -
D gene: -
V gene: TRBV12-3/TRBV12-4
J gene: TRBJ1-5
CDR3 protein: CASSPNPGNQPQHF
CDR3 DNA: TGTGCCAGCTCCCCTAATCCGGGGAATCAGCCCCAGCATTTT

clone size: few
D gene: TRBD2
V gene: TRBV6-5
J gene: TRBJ2-1
CDR3 protein: CASSYASGGAHEQFF
CDR3 DNA: TGTGCCAGCAGTTACGCTAGCGGGGGGGCACATGAGCAGTTCTTC

clone size: few
D gene: TRBD1
V gene: TRBV4-1
J gene: TRBJ1-3
CDR3 protein: CASSLLPDRVGNTIYF
CDR3 DNA: TGCGCCAGCAGCCTACTCCCGGACAGGGTAGGCAACACCATATATTTT

clone size: few
D gene: TRBD1
V gene: TRBV5-1
J gene: TRBJ2-6
CDR3 protein: CASSLRYRGASGSVLTF
CDR3 DNA: TGCGCCAGCAGCTTGAGATACAGGGGGGCATCCGGATCCGTCCTGACTTTC

clone size: -
D gene: TRBD1
V gene: TRBV7-9
J gene: TRBJ2-7
CDR3 protein: CASSPRRGQDEQYF
CDR3 DNA: TGTGCCAGCAGCCCCCGCAGGGGGCAAGACGAGCAGTACTTC

clone size: many
D gene: -
V gene: TRBV20-1
J gene: TRBJ2-7
CDR3 protein: CSARDGLGGSHEQYF
CDR3 DNA: TGCAGTGCTAGAGATGGCCTGGGGGGAAGCCACGAGCAGTACTTC

clone size: -
D gene: -
V gene: TRBV30
J gene: TRBJ1-1
CDR3 protein: CALTQVSGPEAFF
CDR3 DNA: TGTGCCTTGACACAGGTATCGGGCCCTGAAGCTTTCTTT

clone size: -
D gene: -
V gene: TRBV12-3/TRBV12-4
J gene: TRBJ2-3
CDR3 protein: CASSRDTAYGDTQYF
CDR3 DNA: TGTGCCAGCAGTCGAGACACGGCGTACGGGGATACGCAGTATTTT

clone size: many
D gene: -
V gene: TRBV11-2
J gene: TRBJ2-5
CDR3 protein: CASSPGVTQYF
CDR3 DNA: TGTGCCAGCAGCCCTGGAGTAACCCAGTACTTC

clone size: few
D gene: -
V gene: TRBV4-1
J gene: TRBJ1-1
CDR3 protein: CASSPSGRMNTEAFF
CDR3 DNA: TGCGCCAGCAGCCCCTCGGGGCGGATGAACACTGAAGCTTTCTTT

clone size: few
D gene: -
V gene: TRBV7-9
J gene: TRBJ2-1
CDR3 protein: CASSLGGGEDEQFF
CDR3 DNA: TGTGCCAGCAGCTTAGGGGGGGGCGAAGATGAGCAGTTCTTC

clone size: -
D gene: -
V gene: TRBV6-4
J gene: TRBJ2-5
CDR3 protein: CASSDKLGTLPHGETQYF
CDR3 DNA: TGTGCCAGCAGTGACAAATTAGGGACGCTTCCTCATGGAGAGACCCAGTACTTC

clone size: few
D gene: -
V gene: TRBV5-1
J gene: TRBJ1-1
CDR3 protein: CASNLEGRGTEAFF
CDR3 DNA: TGCGCCAGCAACTTGGAAGGGAGAGGGACTGAAGCTTTCTTT

clone size: -
D gene: TRBD1
V gene: TRBV5-4
J gene: TRBJ2-5
CDR3 protein: CASSPDGPGQQETQYF
CDR3 DNA: TGTGCCAGCAGCCCCGACGGCCCGGGACAGCAAGAGACCCAGTACTTC